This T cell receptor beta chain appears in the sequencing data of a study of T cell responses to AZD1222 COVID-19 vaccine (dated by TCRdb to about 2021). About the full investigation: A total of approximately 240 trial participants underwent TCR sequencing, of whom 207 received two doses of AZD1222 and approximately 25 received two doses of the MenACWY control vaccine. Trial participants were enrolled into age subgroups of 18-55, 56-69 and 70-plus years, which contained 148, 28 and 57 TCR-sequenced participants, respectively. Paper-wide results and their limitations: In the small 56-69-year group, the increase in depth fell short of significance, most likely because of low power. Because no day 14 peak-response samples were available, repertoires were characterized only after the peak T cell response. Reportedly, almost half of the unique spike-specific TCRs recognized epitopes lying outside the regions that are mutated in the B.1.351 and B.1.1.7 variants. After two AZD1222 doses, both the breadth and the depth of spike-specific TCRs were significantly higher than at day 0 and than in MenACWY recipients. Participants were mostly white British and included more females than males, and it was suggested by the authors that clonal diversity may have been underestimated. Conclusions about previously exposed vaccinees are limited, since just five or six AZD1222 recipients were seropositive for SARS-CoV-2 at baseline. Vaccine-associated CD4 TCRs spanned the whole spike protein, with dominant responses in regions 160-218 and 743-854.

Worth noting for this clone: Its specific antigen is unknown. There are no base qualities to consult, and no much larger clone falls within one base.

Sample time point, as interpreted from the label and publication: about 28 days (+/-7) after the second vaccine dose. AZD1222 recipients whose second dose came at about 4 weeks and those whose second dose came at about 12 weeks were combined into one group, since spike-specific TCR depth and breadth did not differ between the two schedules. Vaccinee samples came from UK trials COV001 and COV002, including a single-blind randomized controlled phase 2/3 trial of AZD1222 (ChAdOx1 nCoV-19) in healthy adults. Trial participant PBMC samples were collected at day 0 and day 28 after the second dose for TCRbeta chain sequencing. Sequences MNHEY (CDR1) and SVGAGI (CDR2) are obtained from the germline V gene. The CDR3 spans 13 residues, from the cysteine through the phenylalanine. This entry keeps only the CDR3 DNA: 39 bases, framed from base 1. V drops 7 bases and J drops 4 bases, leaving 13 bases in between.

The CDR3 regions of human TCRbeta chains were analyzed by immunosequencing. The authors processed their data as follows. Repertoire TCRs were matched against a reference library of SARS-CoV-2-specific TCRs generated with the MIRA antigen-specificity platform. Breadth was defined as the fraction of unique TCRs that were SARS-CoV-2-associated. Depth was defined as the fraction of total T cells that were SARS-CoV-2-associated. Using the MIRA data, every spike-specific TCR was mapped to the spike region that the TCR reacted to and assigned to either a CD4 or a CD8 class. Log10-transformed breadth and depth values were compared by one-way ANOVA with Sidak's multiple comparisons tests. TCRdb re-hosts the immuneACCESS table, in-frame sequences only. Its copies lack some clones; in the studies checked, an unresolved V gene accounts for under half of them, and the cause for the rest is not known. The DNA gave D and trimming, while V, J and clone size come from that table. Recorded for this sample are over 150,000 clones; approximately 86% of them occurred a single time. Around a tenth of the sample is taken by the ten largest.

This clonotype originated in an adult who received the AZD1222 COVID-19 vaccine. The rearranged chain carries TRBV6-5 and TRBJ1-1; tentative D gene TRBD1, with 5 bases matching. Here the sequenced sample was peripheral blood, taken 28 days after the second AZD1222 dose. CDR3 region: CASNPRDVTEAFF. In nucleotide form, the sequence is TGTGCCAGCAATCCCAGGGATGTCACTGAAGCTTTCTTT.